Each of the 10 T cell receptor beta chains below was sequenced from the same sample in a study of blood T cell repertoires in COVID-19. Clones were sequenced by immunoSEQ multiplex PCR, and TCRdb holds only the in-frame ones, with some missing. This repertoire shows approximately 220,000 clones, about 84% found once; its top ten account for over 7%. Sample: PBMCs or T cells enriched from blood (not recorded which). These receptors were collected from a woman in her thirties or forties with acute COVID-19.

The gene calls are TRBV30 and TRBJ2-5, with 10 bases lining up with TRBD2. This CDR3 contains 16 residues. V was clipped by 4 bases and J by 1 base; unmatched bases: 9. CDR1 GTSNPN and CDR2 SVGIG come from the germline V gene (reference sequence). In nucleotides, the CDR3 is TGTGCCTGGACCATAGGGGCTAGCGGGAGCCAAGAGACCCAGTACTTC. As protein: CAWTIGASGSQETQYF.

The chain is built from TRBV18 and TRBJ1-2; D may be TRBD1 (6 bases). This CDR3 comprises 16 residues. Germline assignment: CDR1 KGHSH and CDR2 LQKENI. V shed 1 base and J shed 4 bases, with 16 bases lying between them. The CDR3 nucleotides are TGTGCCAGCTCACCACTGGATACAGGGTCCAGCTATGGCTACACCTTC. Translating it yields CASSPLDTGSSYGYTF. The entire variable domain, with the rest obtained from reference TRBV18 and TRBJ1-2, is as follows: NAGVMQNPRHLVRRRGQEARLRCSPMKGHSHVYWYRQLPEEGLKFMVYLQKENIIDESGMPKERFSAEFPKEGPSILRIQQVVRGDSAAYFCASSPLDTGSSYGYTFGSGTRLTVV.

CDR3 region: CAWNTKTGNYGYTF. The CDR3 region has the DNA TGTGCCTGGAACACTAAAACAGGGAACTATGGCTACACCTTC. The rearrangement joins TRBV30 to TRBJ1-2, with a weak D call TRBD1 (6 bases). Trimming took 4 bases from V and 2 from J, leaving 14 bases between them. The CDR3 is made up of 14 amino acids. Germline-derived CDR1 and CDR2 are GTSNPN and SVGIG (reference sequence).

The chain combines TRBV6-2 or TRBV6-3 with TRBJ1-1; 9 positions match TRBD1. Germline V gene sequence: CDR1 MNHEY, CDR2 SVGEGT. V lost 6 bases to trimming and J lost 6 bases; unmatched junction nucleotides: 11. This CDR3 contains 15 residues. The CDR3 here is CASSPFRTGDPEAFF. As DNA, the CDR3 is TGTGCCAGCAGCCCCTTTAGGACAGGGGACCCTGAAGCTTTCTTT.

This clone was counted a few times. The V and J genes are TRBV27 and TRBJ1-1, with 7 positions matching TRBD1. Germline lookup yields CDR1 MNHEY and CDR2 SMNVEV (reference sequence). This CDR3 comprises 15 residues. V lost 5 bases and J lost 1; bases outside the gene matches: 7. The CDR3 is CASSKKQGQNTEAFF. In DNA form, the CDR3 reads TGTGCCAGCAGTAAGAAACAGGGGCAGAACACTGAAGCTTTCTTT.

The chain combines TRBV5-1 with TRBJ2-1; TRBD1 might be the D (6 bases). Germline V gene data show CDR1 as SGHRS and CDR2 as YFSETQ. There are 14 residues in the CDR3. Trimming took 5 bases from V and 2 from J, leaving 11 bases between them. In DNA, the CDR3 is TGCGCCAGCAGTCCGGACAGTGCCTACAATGAGCAGTTCTTC. Translating gives CASSPDSAYNEQFF.

The chain is built from TRBV19 and TRBJ1-4; 7 bases fit TRBD1. This CDR3 has 15 residues. Losses at the gene ends were 6 bases for V and 7 bases for J; bases not matched to a gene: 11. The V gene's germline CDR1 is LNHDA and CDR2 SQIVND (reference sequence). The CDR3 spells CASRPRQGWGEKLFF. CDR3 DNA: TGTGCCAGTAGACCCCGACAGGGATGGGGTGAAAAACTGTTTTTT.

The rearrangement links TRBV28 to TRBJ1-2; D gene ambiguous. V shed 6 bases and J shed 0 bases, with 8 bases lying between them. Germline-derived CDR1 and CDR2 are MDHEN and SYDVKM. There are 13 residues in the CDR3. The CDR3 nucleotides are TGTGCCAGCAGCCTCACATCTAACTATGGCTACACCTTC. Residues: CASSLTSNYGYTF.

This clone was observed a few times. The chain carries TRBV18 and TRBJ1-2; possible D gene TRBD1, 5 bases. CDR1 and CDR2 (germline): KGHSH, LQKENI. With 5 bases removed from V and 0 bases from J, the gap between germline ends came to 19 bases. The CDR3 runs to 17 residues. For the CDR3, the DNA is TGTGCCAGCTCAACGTTCGGTCAGGGAAGAGCTAACTATGGCTACACCTTC. Translating gives CASSTFGQGRANYGYTF.

The chain has TRBV30 and TRBJ2-7, with a possible D match to TRBD1 (8 bases). There are 13 residues in the CDR3. Trimming took off 3 bases at V and 6 bases at J, with 15 bases between the two ends. Germline V CDR1 and CDR2: GTSNPN, SVGIG (reference sequence). The CDR3 DNA is TGTGCCTGGAGAATTACAGGGGGGGGCGAGCAGTACTTC. It specifies CAWRITGGGEQYF.